One and the same sample provided the 17 T cell receptor beta chains below, sequenced in a study of blood T cell repertoires in COVID-19. The assay was immunoSEQ multiplex PCR, and TCRdb's table has in-frame clones only and misses some. The sample contains approximately 110,000 clones, more than 80% of which appear only once. The specimen sequenced was peripheral blood. The receptors originated from a woman aged 55-69 years with COVID-19, enrolled during active disease.

The chain carries TRBV9 and TRBJ1-2, with 9 bases aligning to TRBD1. Germline V lookup: CDR1 SGDLS, CDR2 YYNGEE. Unmatched junction bases numbered 10, after V lost 4 bases and J lost 0 bases. The CDR3 loop spans 17 amino acids. CDR3 in amino acids: CASSPAGTGFTNYGYTF. CDR3 nucleotide sequence: TGTGCCAGCAGCCCCGCCGGGACAGGGTTCACTAACTATGGCTACACCTTC.

The chain joins TRBV4-3 to TRBJ2-2; D not resolved. Germline V gives CDR1 LGHNA, CDR2 YSLEER. Trimming took off 1 base at V and 5 bases at J, with 5 bases between the two ends. The CDR3 covers 13 residues. The CDR3, as DNA: TGCGCCAGCAGCCAAGTCAGGACCGGGGAGCTGTTTTTT. It encodes CASSQVRTGELFF.

V gene TRBV29-1 combines with J gene TRBJ2-7; 7 bases are shared with TRBD1. Germline CDR1 SQVTM, CDR2 ANQGSEA. V gave up 7 bases and J gave up 3 bases; unmatched junction bases: 6. This CDR3 is built from 12 residues. In DNA, the CDR3 is TGCAGCGCCCGACAGGGTAGCTACGAGCAGTACTTC. The encoded protein is CSARQGSYEQYF.

CDR3 sequence (DNA): TGTGCCAGCAGCCCCGTTGGAGGGGGCCAATGGAGTAACTATGGCTACACCTTC. Amino acid sequence: CASSPVGGGQWSNYGYTF. This chain uses TRBV7-2 with TRBJ1-2; 7 bases fit TRBD1. This CDR3 is 18 amino acids long. Germline V gives CDR1 SGHTA, CDR2 FQGNSA. V shed 5 bases, J shed 1 base, and the junction held 16 bases outside the gene matches.

The chain employs TRBV27 and TRBJ2-1, with unresolved D. Germline CDR1 is MNHEY and CDR2 is SMNVEV (reference sequence). Trimming stripped 5 bases from V and 4 bases from J, with 9 bases between. The CDR3 spans 13 residues. The CDR3 sequence is CASSRSNYNEQFF. As DNA, the CDR3 is TGTGCCAGCAGTCGCAGTAATTACAATGAGCAGTTCTTC.

CDR3 nucleotides: TGTGCCAGCAGCTCCCGGGAGGTGCAGGGATCTGGAAACACCATATATTTT. Translated, it gives CASSSREVQGSGNTIYF. The genes are TRBV13 and TRBJ1-3; the D gene is possibly TRBD1 (5 bases). This CDR3 has 17 amino acids. Germline loops: CDR1 PRHDT, CDR2 FYEKMQ (reference sequence). V was shortened by 4 bases and J by 1 base, with 17 bases between the two germline ends. Variable domain in full (rest from reference TRBV13 and TRBJ1-3): AAGVIQSPRHLIKEKRETATLKCYPIPRHDTVYWYQQGPGQDPQFLISFYEKMQSDKGSIPDRFSAQQFSDYHSELNMSSLELGDSALYFCASSSREVQGSGNTIYFGEGSWLTVV.

The chain is built from TRBV6-4 and TRBJ2-1, with 12 bases matching TRBD2. This CDR3 contains 14 residues. The germline V gene has CDR1 MRHNA and CDR2 SNTAGT. With 3 bases clipped from V and 14 bases from J, the junction kept 8 bases outside the gene matches. The CDR3 here is CASSEESSGGAKFF. The CDR3 DNA reads as TGTGCCAGCAGTGAGGAGTCTAGCGGGGGGGCCAAGTTCTTC.

There are a few counts of this clone. V usage is TRBV29-1 and J usage is TRBJ2-3, with 7 positions matching TRBD2. This CDR3 has 15 residues. Trimming at V came to 3 bases and at J to 2 bases, leaving 8 bases not matched to a gene. Per the germline V gene, CDR1 is SQVTM and CDR2 is ANQGSEA. The CDR3 DNA follows: TGCAGCGTTGATCCCCCAGCGGGGTTCACAGATACGCAGTATTTT. Residues: CSVDPPAGFTDTQYF.

This chain links TRBV6-5 with TRBJ1-1; 9 nucleotides line up with TRBD1. The CDR3 length is 14 residues. Germline CDR1 MNHEY, CDR2 SVGAGI. J was trimmed by 4 bases and V by 6 bases; bases with no gene match: 6. For the CDR3, the DNA is TGTGCCAGCAGAACCCGGGACAGGGTCACTGAAGCTTTCTTT. It yields the protein CASRTRDRVTEAFF.

This sequence joins TRBV29-1 and TRBJ2-7; TRBD1 matches 7 bases. Unmatched junction bases numbered 13, after V lost 0 bases and J lost 2 bases. Looked up from germline, CDR1 is SQVTM and CDR2 is ANQGSEA. This CDR3 has 17 amino acids. CDR3 DNA: TGCAGCGTTGAAGATCCCGTAGGGGACAGCCTACCCTACGAGCAGTACTTC. Amino acids: CSVEDPVGDSLPYEQYF.

The rearrangement links TRBV5-4 to TRBJ1-2; 12 bases agree with TRBD1. This CDR3 has 15 amino acids. The trim removed 7 bases at V and 3 bases at J, leaving 7 bases unmatched. Germline V gene data show CDR1 as SGHNT and CDR2 as YYREEE (reference sequence). Here the CDR3 reads CASGPGQGAHYGYTF. The DNA for the CDR3 is TGTGCCAGCGGACCGGGACAGGGGGCACACTATGGCTACACCTTC. The complete variable domain, with remaining parts taken from reference TRBV5-4 and TRBJ1-2, reads ETGVTQSPTHLIKTRGQQVTLRCSSQSGHNTVSWYQQALGQGPQFIFQYYREEENGRGNFPPRFSGLQFPNYSSELNVNALELDDSALYLCASGPGQGAHYGYTFGSGTRLTVV.

The V and J genes are TRBV3-1 (or the pseudogene TRBV3-2) and TRBJ2-7; D is undetermined. The CDR3 is 15 amino acids. V was clipped by 0 bases and J by 6 bases, with 15 bases between them. Germline CDR1 is LGHDT and CDR2 is YNNKEL (reference sequence). CDR3 in DNA: TGTGCCAGCAGCCAAGATCCCTCTAGGTCGGGCGAGCAGTACTTC. Translated: CASSQDPSRSGEQYF.

The V call is TRBV10-2, the J call TRBJ1-3; D is possibly TRBD1 (5 bases). V was trimmed by 4 bases and J by 3 bases, leaving 13 bases between them. Germline V gives CDR1 WSHSY, CDR2 SAAADI. The CDR3 totals 15 residues. The CDR3 DNA is TGCGCCAGCAGTGCGGGCGGGGCCAGTGGAAACACCATATATTTT. This sequence encodes CASSAGGASGNTIYF.

This chain joins TRBV9 and TRBJ1-4; 10 nucleotides align to TRBD1. V shed 3 bases and J 7 bases; nucleotides not matched to a gene: 12. CDR1 SGDLS and CDR2 YYNGEE come from the germline V gene. This CDR3 has 17 amino acids. In DNA, the CDR3 is TGTGCCAGCAGCGCCCCGGGACAGGGGATATCGGGTGAAAAACTGTTTTTT. This encodes CASSAPGQGISGEKLFF.

The chain couples TRBV15 to TRBJ1-5; D remains unclear. Germline assignment: CDR1 LNHNV and CDR2 YYDKDF (reference sequence). With 10 bases removed from V and 7 bases from J, the gap between germline ends came to 14 bases. The CDR3 has 12 amino acids. The CDR3 coding sequence is TGTGCCAAAGCTCTTCGCCGACAGCCCCAGCATTTT. Amino acid sequence: CAKALRRQPQHF.

This chain links TRBV19 with TRBJ2-3, with 8 nucleotides matching TRBD1. CDR3 length: 14 amino acids. Trimming cost V 3 bases and J 5 bases; bases outside gene matches: 4. From germline, CDR1 is LNHDA and CDR2 SQIVND (reference sequence). CDR3 loop: CASSIQTGVDTQYF. The CDR3 region has the DNA TGTGCCAGTAGTATCCAGACAGGGGTAGATACGCAGTATTTT.

The CDR3 here is CASSPDWGSEQYF. CDR3 bases: TGTGCCAGCAGCCCAGACTGGGGCAGCGAGCAGTACTTC. The genes are TRBV14 and TRBJ2-7, with D maybe TRBD1 (5 bases). V shed 4 bases and J shed 6 bases, with 13 bases lying between them. The CDR3 sequence is 13 residues long. Germline V lookup: CDR1 SGHDN, CDR2 FVKESK.